This T cell receptor beta chain was sequenced in a study of PD-1 blockade in classical Hodgkin lymphoma. The data were produced by immunoSEQ multiplex PCR, yet TCRdb's version contains in-frame clones alone and is incomplete. The data hold approximately 45,000 clones, with more than 75% observed a single time. Study-wide findings and caveats: There remain no defined causes for the repertoire differences, which possibly reflect disease activity or prior therapy. Reports indicated that newly diagnosed patients had lower baseline TCR diversity than healthy donors did.

This CDR3 has 14 residues. V lost 2 bases, J lost 4 bases, and 11 bases lay in between. Germline V lookup: CDR1 MGHRA, CDR2 YSYEKL. Regarding this clone: Its target is not known.

Time point defined: newly diagnosed, previously untreated cHL patient sample. Comparator PBMCs were from newly diagnosed, untreated classical Hodgkin lymphoma. The clonotype was recovered from a human donor with classical Hodgkin lymphoma. Sequencing was done on a sample of peripheral blood mononuclear cells (PBMCs). V and J are TRBV4-1 and TRBJ1-1; TRBD1 is a possible D gene (6 bases). CDR3 sequence: CASSQPTGLTEAFF. The CDR3 DNA sequence: TGCGCCAGCAGCCAACCTACAGGGCTCACTGAAGCTTTCTTT.